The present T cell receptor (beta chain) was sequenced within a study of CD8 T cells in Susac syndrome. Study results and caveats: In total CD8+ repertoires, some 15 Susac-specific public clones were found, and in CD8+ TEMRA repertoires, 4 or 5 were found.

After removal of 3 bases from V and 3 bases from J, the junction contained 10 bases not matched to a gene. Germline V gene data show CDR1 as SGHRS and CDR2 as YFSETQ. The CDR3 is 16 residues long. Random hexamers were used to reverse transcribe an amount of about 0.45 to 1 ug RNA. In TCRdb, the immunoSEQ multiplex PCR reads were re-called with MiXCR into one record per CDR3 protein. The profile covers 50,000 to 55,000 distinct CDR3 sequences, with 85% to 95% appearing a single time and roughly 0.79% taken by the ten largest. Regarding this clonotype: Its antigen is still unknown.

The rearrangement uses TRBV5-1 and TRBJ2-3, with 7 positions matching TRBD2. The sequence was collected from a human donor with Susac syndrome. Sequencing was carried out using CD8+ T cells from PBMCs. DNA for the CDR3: TGCGCCAGCAGCTCCCGAATCGCGGGGGATACAGATACGCAGTATTTT. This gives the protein CASSSRIAGDTDTQYF.